Following are 11 T cell receptor beta chains from one sample sequenced in a study of blood T cell repertoires in COVID-19. Data came from immunoSEQ multiplex PCR; TCRdb stores just in-frame clones and leaves some out. The table has around 190,000 clones, roughly 77% seen once. Source material: peripheral blood. The receptors originated from a woman between 40 and 50 years old with COVID-19, enrolled during active disease.

The gene calls are TRBV6-1 and TRBJ2-7, with D uncertain. The CDR3 covers 12 residues. Germline CDR1 reads MNHNS; CDR2 reads SASEGT. Trimming took 3 bases from V and 6 from J, leaving 9 bases between them. CDR3 protein: CASSEVGVEQYF. CDR3 nucleotide sequence: TGTGCCAGCAGTGAGGTAGGAGTCGAGCAGTACTTC.

The rearrangement links TRBV7-9 to TRBJ1-1; D unclear. CDR1 SEHNR and CDR2 FQNEAQ come from the germline V gene (reference sequence). V was cut by 8 bases and J by 0 bases, with 10 bases left in between. The CDR3 runs 13 residues. CDR3 sequence reads: CASCNAVNTEAFF. The DNA for the CDR3 is TGTGCCAGCTGCAACGCGGTGAACACTGAAGCTTTCTTT.

In nucleotides, the CDR3 is TGTGCCAGCAGCCAAGATGGGGAGGCGGGCTACACCTTC. Translated, it gives CASSQDGEAGYTF. The chain is built from TRBV3-1 (or the pseudogene TRBV3-2) and TRBJ1-2; D remains ambiguous. Germline CDR1 is LGHDT and CDR2 is YNNKEL (reference sequence). CDR3 length: 13 residues. The V end was cut by 0 bases, the J end by 8 bases, with 10 bases between.

Note on this clone: The sample contains more than one DNA sequence encoding this CDR3. This chain connects TRBV7-8 to TRBJ2-1, with 11 bases matching TRBD2. The length of the CDR3 is 15 residues. CDR1 and CDR2 from the germline V gene are SGHVS and FQNEAQ. The ends lost 2 bases at V and 6 bases at J; junction bases unmatched: 3. In DNA, the CDR3 is TGTGCCAGCAGCTTATCTCTAGCGGGGGGCAATGAGCAGTTCTTC. Residues: CASSLSLAGGNEQFF.

The chain employs TRBV24-1 and TRBJ1-2; 7 bases are shared with TRBD1. CDR3 length: 18 residues. V lost 1 base, J lost 6 bases, and 16 bases stayed unmatched. Germline V CDR1 and CDR2: KGHDR, SFDVKD. CDR3 sequence (DNA): TGTGCCACCAGTGATTTAAAAGGGGGCGATCGCGGCGGGGATGGCTACACCTTC. This encodes CATSDLKGGDRGGDGYTF.

This clone appeared a single time. The chain's CDR3 is CASSLVGGTSGIQFF. CDR3 nucleotide sequence: TGTGCCAGCAGCTTGGTTGGGGGGACTAGCGGGATACAGTTCTTC. V usage is TRBV5-4 and J usage is TRBJ2-1, with 13 bases aligning to TRBD2. This CDR3 is built from 15 residues. Germline assignment: CDR1 SGHNT and CDR2 YYREEE (reference sequence). J lost 13 bases, V lost 0 bases, and 7 bases had no gene match.

The genes are TRBV19 and TRBJ1-2; 8 bases are a match to TRBD1. The CDR3 contains 15 residues. The germline V gene has CDR1 LNHDA and CDR2 SQIVND (reference sequence). The V and J ends lost 2 bases and 4 bases, in that order; junction bases with no gene match: 6. The CDR3 DNA is TGTGCCAGTAGTATATCCAGGGGGCAGGGCTATGGCTACACCTTC. Translated, it gives CASSISRGQGYGYTF.

This clone was counted between two and nine times. The chain carries TRBV7-3 and TRBJ2-2, with a tentative D call TRBD1 (6 bases). CDR1 and CDR2 (germline): SGHTA, FQGTGA. CDR3 length: 13 amino acids. V was pared by 5 bases and J by 7 bases, with 11 bases between. As DNA, the CDR3 is TGTGCCAGCAGCGCCTCAGGGGACGGGGAGCTGTTTTTT. Translation gives CASSASGDGELFF.

The chain joins TRBV9 to TRBJ2-3; perhaps TRBD1 as D (5 bases). The V gene lost 0 bases and the J gene lost 0 bases, with 11 bases spanning the gap. This CDR3 contains 16 residues. Germline CDR1 is SGDLS and CDR2 is YYNGEE. CDR3 in DNA: TGTGCCAGCAGCGTAGGGGGCAGTACTAGCACAGATACGCAGTATTTT. Encoded protein: CASSVGGSTSTDTQYF.

The chain recombines TRBV18 with TRBJ2-7; weak D call: TRBD1 (5 bases). Looked up from germline, CDR1 is KGHSH and CDR2 is LQKENI. This CDR3 has 12 residues. The V end lost 3 bases, the J end lost 6 bases, and 9 bases lay between the germline ends. Here the CDR3 reads CASSPDSFEQYF. The CDR3 DNA is TGTGCCAGCTCACCCGACAGTTTCGAGCAGTACTTC. The whole variable domain, filled in from reference TRBV18 and TRBJ2-7, reads NAGVMQNPRHLVRRRGQEARLRCSPMKGHSHVYWYRQLPEEGLKFMVYLQKENIIDESGMPKERFSAEFPKEGPSILRIQQVVRGDSAAYFCASSPDSFEQYFGPGTRLTVT.

This clone has only one observation. This chain's CDR3 is CASSERQATQPQHF. CDR3 DNA sequence: TGTGCCAGCAGTGAACGGCAGGCTACTCAGCCCCAGCATTTT. This chain joins TRBV2 and TRBJ1-5; D is unclear. CDR3 length equals 14 residues. Trimming took 2 bases from V and 6 from J, leaving 11 bases between them. Germline V lookup: CDR1 SNHLY, CDR2 FYNNEI.